This T cell receptor beta chain is from a study of technical replicates of blood from a few donors. Sequenced by immunoSEQ multiplex PCR; TCRdb stores in-frame clones only, minus some. Of about 81,000 clones in the sample, about 96% were seen once. The J segment lost 6 bases and the V segment lost 2 bases, leaving 7 bases of the junction unmatched. CDR3 length: 15 amino acids. Germline values: CDR1 MDHEN, CDR2 SYDVKM. Source material: T cells isolated from PBMCs. This TCR was recovered from a human donor in good health. This sequence joins TRBV28 and TRBJ1-1; TRBD1 matches at 9 bases. The CDR3 DNA is TGTGCCAGCAGTTTACCGACAGGGGGTTTCCCTGAAGCTTTCTTT. It encodes CASSLPTGGFPEAFF.